This entry is about one T cell receptor (beta chain). What it binds is not known. These data come from a study of identical twins. Study-level results: Abundant beta clonotypes from cord blood had fewer insertions, unlike memory repertoires, which showed none. Zero-insertion analyses might be partly confounded by invariant T cells like MAIT and iNKT. Excess sharing between twins was weaker in beta out-of-frame sequences.

Template switching (which added a universal primer site) was used, and cDNA carried unique molecular identifiers. MiXCR, applied by TCRdb to the 5' RACE reads, yields one record per CDR3 protein. This table has around 470,000 distinct CDR3 sequences, approximately 15% appearing once. The ends were cut back, 6 bases at V and 3 bases at J, with 9 bases in the middle. This CDR3 is built from 12 residues. Germline CDR1 MNHEY, CDR2 SVGEGT. This sample also belongs to another study, concerning yellow fever vaccine responses in identical twins.

The sample was CD4+ T cells sorted from blood. This sequence joins TRBV6-2 or TRBV6-3 and TRBJ2-7; D gene uncertain. The TCR was taken from a woman between 18 and 30 years old in good health. The CDR3 DNA sequence: TGTGCCAGCAGCCCCTTCTTCTACGAGCAGTACTTC. It codes for CASSPFFYEQYF.